Each of the 21 T cell receptor beta chains below was sequenced from the same sample in a study of shared clonotypes between healthy human individuals. TCRdb's table, derived via immunoSEQ multiplex PCR, lists solely in-frame clones and lacks some. The repertoire has approximately 940,000 clones, over 60% of them found once; the top ten carry approximately 1.5%. The sample comprised memory CD4+ T cells sorted from blood. Specified subset: CD45RA-negative fraction. The receptor set was obtained from a man in his late teens or twenties in good health.

The rearrangement links TRBV2 to TRBJ1-4; no clear D gene. Trimming left V 6 bases short and J 14 bases short, with 19 bases between. CDR3 length equals 13 residues. CDR1 is SNHLY and CDR2 is FYNNEI in the germline V gene. The chain's CDR3 is CASSETERVVLFF. The DNA of the CDR3 is TGTGCCAGCAGCGAAACTGAGAGGGTCGTCCTGTTTTTT.

This clone was counted only a few times. The chain has TRBV5-8 and TRBJ2-1, with 7 bases aligning to TRBD1. Germline V gene sequence: CDR1 SGHTS, CDR2 YDEGEE. This CDR3 comprises 13 residues. Trimming took 9 bases from V and 3 from J; bases not matched to a gene: 6. The DNA of the CDR3 is TGTGCCACCTCGGGACAGCTCTACAATGAGCAGTTCTTC. It translates to CATSGQLYNEQFF.

In its sample, this clone was seen many times. The rearrangement links TRBV25-1 to TRBJ2-1, with TRBD2 identical over 11 bases. Germline CDR1 reads MGHDK; CDR2 reads SYGVNS. V shed 6 bases, J shed 8 bases, and the junction held 6 bases outside the gene matches. CDR3 length equals 14 residues. The CDR3 loop reads CASSTSGSNDEQFF. DNA of the CDR3: TGTGCCAGCAGCACTAGCGGGAGTAATGATGAGCAGTTCTTC.

The chain uses TRBV20-1 and TRBJ2-3; TRBD1 might be the D (6 bases). Germline CDR1 is DFQATT and CDR2 is SNEGSKA (reference sequence). V was pared by 4 bases and J by 7 bases, with 9 bases between. The CDR3 loop spans 11 amino acids. The CDR3 bases are TGCAGTGCTACCACAGGGCATACGCAGTATTTT. It is translated as CSATTGHTQYF.

The rearrangement uses TRBV28 and TRBJ1-5; D possibly corresponds to TRBD1 (6 bases). CDR1 is MDHEN and CDR2 is SYDVKM in the germline V gene. The CDR3 contains 16 residues. V lost 5 bases and J lost 6, with 20 bases in between. The CDR3 sequence is CASSPRSRGAGQPQHF. The CDR3, as DNA: TGTGCCAGCAGTCCCAGGAGCAGGGGCGCGGGTCAGCCCCAGCATTTT.

V and J are TRBV10-3 and TRBJ1-2; D is unresolved. CDR1 and CDR2 (germline): ENHRY, SYGVKD. V was trimmed by 5 bases and J by 6 bases, leaving 13 bases between them. The CDR3 runs 13 residues. Here the CDR3 reads CAISRDPVDGYTF. The CDR3 DNA reads TGTGCCATCAGTCGAGACCCGGTGGATGGCTACACCTTC.

This chain links TRBV30 with TRBJ2-7; 7 bases match TRBD1. In germline, CDR1 is GTSNPN, CDR2 SVGIG (reference sequence). V shed 0 bases, J shed 0 bases, and the junction held 5 bases outside the gene matches. The CDR3 is made up of 15 amino acids. In DNA, the CDR3 is TGTGCCTGGAGTGTCTCCGGGACAGCCTCCTACGAGCAGTACTTC. It is translated as CAWSVSGTASYEQYF.

DNA of the CDR3: TGTGCCTGGTCAACTAATGAAAAACTGTTTTTT. It translates to CAWSTNEKLFF. The chain combines TRBV30 with TRBJ1-4, with D hard to call. Germline-derived CDR1 and CDR2 are GTSNPN and SVGIG (reference sequence). Trimming took off 5 bases at V and 0 bases at J, with 1 base between the two ends. The CDR3 runs 11 residues.

There are a few counts of this clone. The gene calls are TRBV27 and TRBJ2-5, with 8 bases matching TRBD2. Germline loops: CDR1 MNHEY, CDR2 SMNVEV (reference sequence). The length of the CDR3 is 14 residues. J gave up 6 bases and V 6 bases, and 9 bases lay outside the gene matches. The CDR3 DNA sequence: TGTGCCAGCAGCCCCGGGGTAGCGGGACAGACCCAGTACTTC. Translating it yields CASSPGVAGQTQYF.

The chain uses TRBV14 and TRBJ1-2; D gene unclear. V dropped 0 bases and J dropped 0 bases, with 11 bases sitting between them. Germline loops: CDR1 SGHDN, CDR2 FVKESK. This CDR3 spans 16 amino acids. CDR3 region: CASSQEFPGTNYGYTF. The CDR3 nucleotides are TGTGCCAGCAGCCAAGAATTCCCAGGCACTAACTATGGCTACACCTTC.

The chain couples TRBV5-6 to TRBJ2-1, with TRBD2 as a possible D gene (6 bases). CDR3 length equals 15 residues. CDR1 SGHDT and CDR2 YYEEEE come from the germline V gene. V was shortened by 5 bases and J by 0 bases, with 12 bases between the two germline ends. The CDR3 DNA follows: TGTGCCAGCAGTACTGGGGGGAGCTCCTACAATGAGCAGTTCTTC. Protein: CASSTGGSSYNEQFF.

The chain employs TRBV7-8 and TRBJ1-1; tentative D call: TRBD1 (5 bases). Germline V gene data show CDR1 as SGHVS and CDR2 as FQNEAQ. The CDR3 runs 14 residues. With 8 bases removed from V and 0 bases from J, the gap between germline ends came to 13 bases. The CDR3 region is CASLPGTVNTEAFF. DNA for the CDR3: TGTGCCAGCCTCCCGGGGACCGTGAACACTGAAGCTTTCTTT.

The V and J genes are TRBV2 and TRBJ1-2; D uncertain. This CDR3 is 14 amino acids long. The V end was cut by 4 bases, the J end by 4 bases, with 13 bases between. CDR1 is SNHLY, CDR2 FYNNEI, per germline. CDR3 bases: TGTGCCAGCAGTGCGTCAGTGACTTTCTATGGCTACACCTTC. Translation: CASSASVTFYGYTF.

The chain carries TRBV11-1 and TRBJ2-1, with a tentative D call TRBD1 (5 bases). The CDR3 has 14 amino acids. The V gene's germline CDR1 is SGHAT and CDR2 FQDESV (reference sequence). Between the trimmed V and J ends, which lost 5 bases and 8 bases, there was a span of 16 bases. CDR3 amino acids: CASSPVGVKDEQFF. As DNA, the CDR3 is TGTGCCAGCAGCCCCGTAGGGGTTAAGGATGAGCAGTTCTTC.

The chain combines TRBV7-2 with TRBJ1-5; D remains ambiguous. Trimming stripped 5 bases from V and 5 bases from J, with 10 bases between. The CDR3 contains 13 residues. Per the germline V gene, CDR1 is SGHTA and CDR2 is FQGNSA. The CDR3: CASSADQDQPQHF. The DNA for the CDR3 is TGTGCCAGCAGCGCAGATCAAGATCAGCCCCAGCATTTT.

The chain links TRBV28 to TRBJ2-5; D is perhaps TRBD1 (6 bases). V was clipped by 7 bases and J by 1 base, with 16 bases between them. The length of the CDR3 is 15 residues. Per the germline V gene, CDR1 is MDHEN and CDR2 is SYDVKM. The CDR3 reads CASTRDTPGQETQYF. CDR3 nucleotide sequence: TGTGCCAGCACCAGGGACACCCCTGGCCAAGAGACCCAGTACTTC.

The rearrangement links TRBV5-1 to TRBJ2-5; D assignment may be TRBD1 or TRBD2 (5 bases each). Looked up from germline, CDR1 is SGHRS and CDR2 is YFSETQ. The CDR3 is 15 amino acids. Trimming removed 3 bases at V and 2 bases at J, with 14 bases between. CDR3 loop: CASSSGYGGQETQYF. Here the CDR3 DNA reads TGCGCCAGCAGCTCCGGATATGGGGGACAAGAGACCCAGTACTTC.

This clone was seen only once. This rearrangement joins TRBV28 to TRBJ2-7, with TRBD1 as a possible D gene (5 bases). V lost 4 bases to trimming and J lost 3 bases, with 16 bases between them. Germline CDR1 is MDHEN and CDR2 is SYDVKM. The CDR3 contains 15 residues. CDR3 in DNA: TGTGCCAGCAGTTCCCCGCAGGGCTTATACTACGAGCAGTACTTC. Protein: CASSSPQGLYYEQYF.

CDR3 residues: CASSHIAGGSTNTGELFF. The CDR3 DNA reads as TGTGCCAGCAGTCACATAGCGGGAGGCAGCACGAACACCGGGGAGCTGTTTTTT. The chain carries TRBV25-1 and TRBJ2-2, with 10 bases that match TRBD2. The junction had 9 bases not matched to a gene; V was cut back by 5 bases and J by 0 bases. CDR3 length equals 18 residues. Germline lookup yields CDR1 MGHDK and CDR2 SYGVNS.

This sequence joins TRBV11-3 and TRBJ2-7; tentatively, D is TRBD2 (6 bases). Trimming shortened V by 6 bases and J by 6 bases, and 12 bases separated the two germline ends. Germline V gene lookup returns CDR1 SGHNT and CDR2 YENEEA. CDR3 length: 12 residues. The CDR3 spells CASRSNGGEQYF. CDR3 DNA: TGTGCCAGCAGATCAAACGGGGGCGAGCAGTACTTC.

The J gene is TRBJ2-7, the V gene TRBV10-2; D remains ambiguous. Germline V gene lookup returns CDR1 WSHSY and CDR2 SAAADI. Trimming took off 2 bases at V and 2 bases at J, with 13 bases between the two ends. The CDR3 is 15 residues long. The DNA of the CDR3 is TGCGCCAGCAGTGAGCGGCCGGGTCAGACCTACGAGCAGTACTTC. This encodes CASSERPGQTYEQYF.